The following is a T cell receptor (beta chain) sequence with its context. The target antigen is unknown. This entry belongs to a study of cytomegalovirus exposure and HLA in healthy donors. The PCR had 60 Vbeta and 13 Jbeta primers. In the authors' methods: Approximately 87 million unique TCR beta chains, 10 million to 14 million shared, were counted in a later analysis. Sequencing used immunoSEQ multiplex PCR; TCRdb keeps in-frame clones, though not all of them. D and trimming come from the DNA, and the V and J calls and clone size come from that table. The data contain around 140,000 clones, 80% of them singletons. General observations from the study: Later analysis showed most CMV-associated TCR beta chains appearing HLA-restricted. A prior analysis recorded that most TCR beta V segments were productive about 87% or about 30% of the time.

The trim removed 3 bases at V and 4 bases at J, leaving 7 bases unmatched. The CDR3 is 15 residues long. Germline V gives CDR1 SGHVS, CDR2 FNYEAQ. The sample comprised PBMCs. The V gene is TRBV7-6, the J gene TRBJ1-1; 8 nucleotides agree with TRBD1. This TCR derives from a man in his forties or fifties in good health and CMV-seronegative. Written as DNA, the CDR3 is TGTGCCAGCAGCTTGACAGGACAGGGTCGCACTGAAGCTTTCTTT. Translation gives CASSLTGQGRTEAFF. The variable domain in full, with the rest retrieved from reference TRBV7-6 and TRBJ1-1, is GAGVSQSPRYKVTKRGQDVALRCDPISGHVSLYWYRQALGQGPEFLTYFNYEAQQDKSGLPNDRFSAERPEGSISTLTIQRTEQRDSAMYRCASSLTGQGRTEAFFGQGTRLTVV.